One T cell receptor beta chain is described in this entry. Antigen specificity is unknown. The source of the sample is a study of T cells in localized non-small cell lung cancer. In germline, CDR1 is SGHAT, CDR2 FQNNGV. V gave up 5 bases and J gave up 2 bases, with 12 bases separating them. The CDR3 has 14 amino acids. Profiled with immunoSEQ multiplex PCR; TCRdb holds only in-frame clones, not every one. This repertoire shows about 40,000 clones, approximately 86% found once; its top ten account for approximately 6.4%. Points from the study as a whole: Across samples, adjacent lung featured a median roughly 61 of the top 100 tumor clones. Clonality peaked in uninvolved adjacent lung rather than tumor.

Specimen: peripheral blood, collected before any cancer treatment. The sequence derives from a man between 40 and 70 years old with stage I lung adenocarcinoma. The V and J genes are TRBV11-2 and TRBJ1-2, with D hard to call. CDR3 bases: TGTGCCAGCAGCCCTCGCCCTAAGAACTATGGCTACACCTTC. It translates to CASSPRPKNYGYTF.